These T cell receptor beta chains were read from a single sample in a study of control samples from healthy donors and cancer patients. Method: immunoSEQ multiplex PCR; TCRdb's copy keeps in-frame clones and lacks some. Of more than 65,000 clones in the sample, approximately 86% were seen once. Sequencing used blood. The receptors were sampled from a man in his 60s in good health. CDR3s include the opening cysteine and the closing phenylalanine or tryptophan.

j_gene | v_gene | len | CDR3aa
TRBJ2-1 | TRBV2 | 14 | CASNRLAGIHEQFF
TRBJ1-2 | TRBV28 | 14 | CASSLSGGRGGYTF
TRBJ2-3 | TRBV19 | 14 | CASTIGRYTDTQYF
TRBJ2-7 | TRBV27 | 13 | CASARDYLYEQYF
TRBJ2-3 | TRBV5-1 | 14 | CASSLAGGTDTQYF
TRBJ2-7 | TRBV6-6 | 15 | CASRSPGQSSYEQYF
TRBJ2-1 | TRBV28 | 17 | CASTLAGTGAGYNEQFF
TRBJ2-7 | TRBV7-2 | 18 | CASSLGGGSGSLVYEQYF
TRBJ2-7 | TRBV5-4 | 14 | CASSRETGTYEQYF
TRBJ1-6 | TRBV12-3/TRBV12-4 | 13 | CASSLDSYSPLHF